This entry lists 3 T cell receptor beta chains sequenced from one sample in a study of PD-1 blockade in mismatch repair-deficient tumors listed by TCRdb under 2017. Explained via the paper, the time point label denotes: peripheral blood 12 weeks after first pembrolizumab dose. The library was made by the immunoSEQ multiplex PCR assay. TCRdb re-hosts the immuneACCESS table, in-frame sequences only. Its copies lack some clones; in the studies checked, an unresolved V gene accounts for under half of them, and the cause for the rest is not known. The sample records roughly 84,000 clones, roughly 80% of which are singletons. Jointly, the top ten make up 2.5% to 3% of the sample. The sample was peripheral blood, taken 12 weeks after starting pembrolizumab. The source of these receptors is an adult with mismatch repair-deficient cancer.

V usage is TRBV2 and J usage is TRBJ2-1; tentatively, D is TRBD1 (6 bases). There are 13 residues in the CDR3. The V gene's germline CDR1 is SNHLY and CDR2 FYNNEI. Trimming removed 5 bases from V and 8 bases from J, with 13 bases in between. The CDR3 loop is CASSITGIDEQFF. CDR3 bases: TGTGCCAGCAGTATCACAGGGATCGATGAGCAGTTCTTC.

This chain joins TRBV4-2 and TRBJ2-1; TRBD2 might be the D (6 bases). The V gene's germline CDR1 is LGHNA and CDR2 YNFKEQ. Trimming pared 1 base from V and 6 bases from J, leaving 19 bases between. CDR3 length: 17 amino acids. This CDR3 reads CASSQVGGRPPFNEQFF. CDR3 sequence (DNA): TGTGCCAGCAGCCAAGTCGGTGGGAGGCCCCCTTTCAATGAGCAGTTCTTC.

V gene TRBV7-2 combines with J gene TRBJ2-1; 7 bases fit TRBD1. The CDR3 has 15 residues. The V and J ends lost 5 bases and 3 bases, in that order; junction bases with no gene match: 7. Germline loops: CDR1 SGHTA, CDR2 FQGNSA. The DNA of the CDR3 is TGTGCCAGCAGCCGCGACAGGGACCTCTACAATGAGCAGTTCTTC. It is translated as CASSRDRDLYNEQFF.